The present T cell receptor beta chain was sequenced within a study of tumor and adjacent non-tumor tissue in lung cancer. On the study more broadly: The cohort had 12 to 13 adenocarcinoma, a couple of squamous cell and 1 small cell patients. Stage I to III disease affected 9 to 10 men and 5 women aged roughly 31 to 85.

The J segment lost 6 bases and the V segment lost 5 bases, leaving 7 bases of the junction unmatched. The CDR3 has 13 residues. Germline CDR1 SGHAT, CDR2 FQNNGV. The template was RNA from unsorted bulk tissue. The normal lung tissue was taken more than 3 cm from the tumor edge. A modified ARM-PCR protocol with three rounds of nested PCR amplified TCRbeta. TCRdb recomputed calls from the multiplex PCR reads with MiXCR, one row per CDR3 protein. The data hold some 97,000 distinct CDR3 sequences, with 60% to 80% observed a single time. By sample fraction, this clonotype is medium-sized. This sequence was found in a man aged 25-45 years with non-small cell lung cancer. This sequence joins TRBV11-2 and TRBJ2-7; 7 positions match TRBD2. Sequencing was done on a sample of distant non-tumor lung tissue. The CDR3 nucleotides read TGTGCCAGCAGCGCCGGACTAGGGACCGAGCAGTACTTC. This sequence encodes CASSAGLGTEQYF.